The 31 T cell receptor beta chains listed next were all sequenced from one sample in a study of blood T cell repertoires in COVID-19. Sequencing was performed with immunoSEQ multiplex PCR; in TCRdb, only in-frame clones are kept and a portion is missing. This sample carries about 160,000 clones, 80% to 90% of them seen once, and the ten largest clones take 2.5% to 4%. Sequenced sample: peripheral blood. The receptors originated from a man between 65 and 80 years old with acute or convalescent COVID-19.

The rearrangement links TRBV19 to TRBJ2-7, with 10 bases aligning to TRBD2. The germline V gene encodes CDR1 LNHDA and CDR2 SQIVND (reference sequence). This CDR3 has 16 amino acids. With 4 bases clipped from V and 2 bases from J, the junction kept 8 bases outside the gene matches. The CDR3 nucleotides read TGTGCCAGTAGTACTGTACGCACTAGCGGGGCCTACGAGCAGTACTTC. It encodes CASSTVRTSGAYEQYF.

V usage is TRBV5-4 and J usage is TRBJ2-1; 12 bases align to TRBD1. V lost 4 bases and J lost 8; bases outside the gene matches: 10. Germline values: CDR1 SGHNT, CDR2 YYREEE (reference sequence). The CDR3 spans 16 residues. CDR3 bases: TGTGCCAGCAGCCGTTCCGGGACAGGGGGCATGGATGAGCAGTTCTTC. Translated, it gives CASSRSGTGGMDEQFF.

The V and J genes are TRBV19 and TRBJ2-1; 12 nucleotides line up with TRBD2. CDR3 length: 15 residues. The J segment lost 8 bases and the V segment lost 5 bases, leaving 7 bases of the junction unmatched. From germline, CDR1 is LNHDA and CDR2 SQIVND (reference sequence). CDR3 in amino acids: CASSSTSGRMDEQFF. CDR3 in DNA: TGTGCCAGTAGTTCAACTAGCGGGAGGATGGATGAGCAGTTCTTC. The variable domain in full, completed from reference TRBV19 and TRBJ2-1, reads DGGITQSPKYLFRKEGQNVTLSCEQNLNHDAMYWYRQDPGQGLRLIYYSQIVNDFQKGDIAEGYSVSREKKESFPLTVTSAQKNPTAFYLCASSSTSGRMDEQFFGPGTRLTVL.

V usage is TRBV6-5 and J usage is TRBJ2-7; perhaps TRBD2 as D (5 bases). The CDR3 has 12 amino acids. The V end lost 5 bases, the J end lost 3 bases, and 8 bases lay between the germline ends. Per the germline V gene, CDR1 is MNHEY and CDR2 is SVGAGI. In nucleotides, the CDR3 is TGTGCCAGCAGTCGCCGGGACTACGAGCAGTACTTC. It codes for CASSRRDYEQYF.

This clone was seen a few times. The chain is built from TRBV10-3 and TRBJ1-6; D gene unclear. V was trimmed by 0 bases and J by 9 bases, leaving 15 bases between them. CDR3 size: 16 residues. Per the germline V gene, CDR1 is ENHRY and CDR2 is SYGVKD. The CDR3 region is CAISESKNSLSSPLHF. DNA for the CDR3: TGTGCCATCAGTGAGTCGAAAAATAGTCTGAGTTCACCCCTCCACTTT.

V usage is TRBV4-2 and J usage is TRBJ2-3; 8 bases are a match to TRBD2. V was pared by 0 bases and J by 5 bases, with 4 bases of the junction left unmatched. This CDR3 contains 15 residues. CDR1 and CDR2 from the germline V gene are LGHNA and YNFKEQ. The CDR3 reads CASSQDPSGGDTQYF. CDR3 nucleotide sequence: TGTGCCAGCAGCCAAGACCCCAGCGGGGGAGATACGCAGTATTTT.

V and J are TRBV27 and TRBJ1-4, with 7 nucleotides matching TRBD1. The germline V gene has CDR1 MNHEY and CDR2 SMNVEV (reference sequence). V was clipped by 0 bases and J by 10 bases; unmatched bases: 5. This CDR3 spans 14 amino acids. The CDR3 loop is CASSLSGQRGKLFF. Here the CDR3 DNA reads TGTGCCAGCAGTTTATCGGGACAGAGGGGAAAACTGTTTTTT.

This chain joins TRBV6-1 and TRBJ2-5; D remains unclear. V was shortened by 1 base and J by 4 bases, with 10 bases between the two germline ends. The CDR3 covers 14 residues. Germline assignment: CDR1 MNHNS and CDR2 SASEGT. CDR3 coding DNA: TGTGCCAGCAGTGAAGGGGCCCTGGGAGAGACCCAGTACTTC. Translated: CASSEGALGETQYF.

The gene calls are TRBV27 and TRBJ1-3; 8 positions agree with TRBD1. Germline assignment: CDR1 MNHEY and CDR2 SMNVEV (reference sequence). V gave up 4 bases and J gave up 0 bases; unmatched junction bases: 5. The CDR3 totals 16 residues. CDR3 nucleotide sequence: TGTGCCAGCAGTTGGGACAGGTCAAGCTCTGGAAACACCATATATTTT. This gives the protein CASSWDRSSSGNTIYF.

Remarks on this clone: One end of the junction fails to match germline, which may point to a read error. The rearrangement joins TRBV5-1 to TRBJ1-1; TRBD1 is a possible D gene (5 bases). Germline CDR1 is SGHRS and CDR2 is YFSETQ. The CDR3 consists of 17 residues. The CDR3 region has the DNA TGCGCCAGCAGCCCCCGGGACTCCGGGAAAGTGAAGACTGAAGCTTTCTTT. It yields the protein CASSPRDSGKVKTEAFF.

This chain joins TRBV9 and TRBJ2-1; 8 bases align to TRBD2. After removal of 0 bases from V and 7 bases from J, the junction contained 3 bases not matched to a gene. The CDR3 is made up of 14 amino acids. Germline V gives CDR1 SGDLS, CDR2 YYNGEE. The CDR3 protein is CASSVDSGRNEQFF. The CDR3 DNA reads as TGTGCCAGCAGCGTAGACAGCGGGAGAAATGAGCAGTTCTTC.

This clone was seen a single time. The chain has TRBV5-1 and TRBJ2-2, with D possibly being TRBD2 (5 bases). The CDR3 has 12 amino acids. Germline CDR1 and CDR2: SGHRS and YFSETQ. Trimming took off 5 bases at V and 7 bases at J, with 9 bases between the two ends. CDR3 DNA: TGCGCCAGCAGAGAGAGCGGCGGGGAGCTGTTTTTT. This codes for CASRESGGELFF. Together with reference TRBV5-1 and TRBJ2-2, the CDR3 gives the full variable domain: KAGVTQTPRYLIKTRGQQVTLSCSPISGHRSVSWYQQTPGQGLQFLFEYFSETQRNKGNFPGRFSGRQFSNSRSEMNVSTLELGDSALYLCASRESGGELFFGEGSRLTVL.

This rearrangement joins TRBV9 to TRBJ2-7; TRBD2 aligns across 10 bases. Germline assignment: CDR1 SGDLS and CDR2 YYNGEE. V lost 0 bases to trimming and J lost 2 bases; unmatched junction nucleotides: 11. The CDR3 has 18 amino acids. The CDR3 protein is CASSVGLAGAGVPYEQYF. In DNA form, the CDR3 reads TGTGCCAGCAGCGTAGGGCTAGCGGGAGCGGGGGTGCCCTACGAGCAGTACTTC.

The chain has TRBV11-3 and TRBJ2-1; D not resolved. The CDR3 length is 13 residues. The V end lost 5 bases, the J end lost 3 bases, and 8 bases lay between the germline ends. Germline CDR1 SGHNT, CDR2 YENEEA. In DNA, the CDR3 is TGTGCCAGCAGCCCCCGGAGCTACAATGAGCAGTTCTTC. This sequence encodes CASSPRSYNEQFF.

The rearrangement uses TRBV7-8 and TRBJ2-3, with D possibly being TRBD2 (6 bases). There are 16 residues in the CDR3. The germline V and J ends were trimmed by 5 bases and 1 base, with 16 bases remaining between them. Germline CDR1 and CDR2: SGHVS and FQNEAQ. CDR3 sequence (DNA): TGTGCCAGCAGCCCCTCGACTAGTCGGGGCACAGATACGCAGTATTTT. Protein sequence: CASSPSTSRGTDTQYF.

The genes are TRBV2 and TRBJ2-3, with D tentatively TRBD2 (6 bases). The V gene lost 6 bases and the J gene lost 2 bases, with 9 bases spanning the gap. The germline V gene has CDR1 SNHLY and CDR2 FYNNEI. This CDR3 region has 13 residues. The CDR3 is CASRGTLTDTQYF. Written as DNA, the CDR3 is TGTGCCAGCAGGGGGACTCTCACAGATACGCAGTATTTT.

The gene calls are TRBV5-1 and TRBJ1-1; D might be TRBD1 (5 bases). CDR1 SGHRS and CDR2 YFSETQ come from the germline V gene. The CDR3 is made up of 15 amino acids. V lost 0 bases and J 4 bases, leaving 13 bases between the germline ends. The CDR3 region is CASSLDGRVITEAFF. DNA of the CDR3: TGCGCCAGCAGCTTGGATGGCAGGGTTATCACTGAAGCTTTCTTT.

This sequence joins TRBV10-3 and TRBJ1-4; D unclear. V shed 2 bases and J shed 6 bases, with 10 bases lying between them. This CDR3 region has 14 residues. CDR1 is ENHRY, CDR2 SYGVKD, per germline. CDR3 DNA: TGTGCCATCAGTGAGCGGGAGAACGATGAAAAACTGTTTTTT. This sequence encodes CAISERENDEKLFF.

A single count supports this clone. V is TRBV3-1 (or the pseudogene TRBV3-2) and J is TRBJ1-2; 7 nucleotides match TRBD1. Germline lookup yields CDR1 LGHDT and CDR2 YNNKEL (reference sequence). The CDR3 spans 13 residues. J gave up 3 bases and V 4 bases, and 2 bases lay outside the gene matches. CDR3 coding DNA: TGTGCCAGCAGCCCAGGGGGTTACTATGGCTACACCTTC. Translation: CASSPGGYYGYTF.

The table lists this clone with a few counts. The rearrangement uses TRBV11-2 and TRBJ2-7; D is unclear. V was shortened by 2 bases and J by 4 bases, with 9 bases between the two germline ends. Germline V gene sequence: CDR1 SGHAT, CDR2 FQNNGV. The CDR3 runs 13 residues. CDR3: CASSLSPSYEQYF. The CDR3, as DNA: TGTGCCAGCAGCTTAAGCCCCTCGTACGAGCAGTACTTC.

The gene calls are TRBV19 and TRBJ2-3; 9 bases align to TRBD1. This CDR3 is built from 15 residues. Losses at the gene ends were 3 bases for V and 0 bases for J; bases not matched to a gene: 1. The germline V gene has CDR1 LNHDA and CDR2 SQIVND (reference sequence). The CDR3 is CASSIGTGSTDTQYF. CDR3 in DNA: TGTGCCAGTAGTATCGGGACAGGGAGCACAGATACGCAGTATTTT.

The chain is built from TRBV5-1 and TRBJ2-3, with TRBD2 identical over 8 bases. The CDR3 length is 16 residues. The J segment lost 2 bases and the V segment lost 1 base, leaving 6 bases of the junction unmatched. The germline gives CDR1 SGHRS, CDR2 YFSETQ. The chain's CDR3 is CASSLRVSGNTDTQYF. The CDR3 DNA reads as TGCGCCAGCAGCTTGCGGGTTAGCGGGAACACAGATACGCAGTATTTT.

The chain carries TRBV9 and TRBJ2-5; 7 bases fit TRBD2. V shed 4 bases, J shed 5 bases, and the junction held 8 bases outside the gene matches. Germline values: CDR1 SGDLS, CDR2 YYNGEE. CDR3 length: 14 amino acids. The CDR3 DNA reads TGTGCCAGCAGCCACGCGGGAGTTGGTGAGACCCAGTACTTC. Translation gives CASSHAGVGETQYF.

CDR3 loop: CASSERQGSGNTIYF. CDR3 sequence (DNA): TGTGCCAGCAGTGAGAGACAGGGTTCTGGAAACACCATATATTTT. The chain has TRBV6-1 and TRBJ1-3, with TRBD1 matching 7 bases. The germline V gene encodes CDR1 MNHNS and CDR2 SASEGT. The length of the CDR3 is 15 residues. Germline trimming cut 3 bases from V and 1 base from J; bases unmatched to any gene: 3.

The J gene is TRBJ2-1, the V gene TRBV9; 10 bases map to TRBD2. The CDR3 spans 13 residues. Losses at the gene ends were 0 bases for V and 9 bases for J; bases not matched to a gene: 0. Germline V lookup: CDR1 SGDLS, CDR2 YYNGEE. The CDR3 is CASSVGTSGEQFF. In nucleotides, the CDR3 is TGTGCCAGCAGCGTAGGGACTAGCGGTGAGCAGTTCTTC.

The J gene is TRBJ2-5, the V gene TRBV7-2, with a weak D call TRBD1 (6 bases). V shed 6 bases and J shed 1 base, with 9 bases lying between them. Germline V gene lookup returns CDR1 SGHTA and CDR2 FQGNSA. The CDR3 covers 13 residues. CDR3 in DNA: TGTGCCAGCAGTAGGACAGTCCAAGAGACCCAGTACTTC. This encodes CASSRTVQETQYF. Drawing the rest from reference TRBV7-2 and TRBJ2-5, the complete variable domain is GAGVSQSPSNKVTEKGKDVELRCDPISGHTALYWYRQSLGQGLEFLIYFQGNSAPDKSGLPSDRFSAERTGGSVSTLTIQRTQQEDSAVYLCASSRTVQETQYFGPGTRLLVL.

The V gene is TRBV14, the J gene TRBJ2-1; TRBD2 matches 11 bases. Germline CDR1 reads SGHDN; CDR2 reads FVKESK. CDR3 size: 17 residues. V was pared by 0 bases and J by 7 bases, with 8 bases of the junction left unmatched. CDR3 protein: CASSQDRAASGRNEQFF. DNA for the CDR3: TGTGCCAGCAGCCAAGATAGAGCGGCTAGCGGGAGGAATGAGCAGTTCTTC.

The rearrangement uses TRBV5-1 and TRBJ2-2, with TRBD2 as a possible D gene (5 bases). The CDR3 is 15 residues long. V lost 4 bases and J lost 4, with 14 bases in between. Germline V CDR1 and CDR2: SGHRS, YFSETQ. Here the CDR3 DNA reads TGCGCCAGCAGCCGACTAATAGCTGGCACCGGGGAGCTGTTTTTT. Translating it yields CASSRLIAGTGELFF.

The table lists this clone with a count of one. The chain combines TRBV18 with TRBJ1-5; tentative D call: TRBD1 (5 bases). Germline CDR1 KGHSH, CDR2 LQKENI. This CDR3 is built from 14 residues. V was pared by 3 bases and J by 6 bases, with 12 bases between. CDR3: CASSPQQVTQPQHF. The CDR3 DNA reads as TGTGCCAGCTCACCTCAACAGGTAACTCAGCCCCAGCATTTT.

The rearrangement uses TRBV28 and TRBJ2-2; 9 bases agree with TRBD2. Germline V gene data show CDR1 as MDHEN and CDR2 as SYDVKM. V gave up 5 bases and J gave up 1 base; unmatched junction bases: 2. The CDR3 length is 15 residues. The CDR3 spells CASSPTSGNTGELFF. For the CDR3, the DNA is TGTGCCAGCAGTCCGACTAGCGGGAACACCGGGGAGCTGTTTTTT.

The chain recombines TRBV5-4 with TRBJ1-1; D perhaps matches TRBD1 (5 bases). V lost 0 bases and J lost 4, with 10 bases in between. Germline CDR1 reads SGHNT; CDR2 reads YYREEE (reference sequence). The CDR3 spans 14 residues. CDR3 nucleotides: TGTGCCAGCAGCTTGGGGGGAAGGGGCACTGAAGCTTTCTTT. Its translation is CASSLGGRGTEAFF. Supplemented by reference TRBV5-4 and TRBJ1-1, the full variable domain reads ETGVTQSPTHLIKTRGQQVTLRCSSQSGHNTVSWYQQALGQGPQFIFQYYREEENGRGNFPPRFSGLQFPNYSSELNVNALELDDSALYLCASSLGGRGTEAFFGQGTRLTVV.